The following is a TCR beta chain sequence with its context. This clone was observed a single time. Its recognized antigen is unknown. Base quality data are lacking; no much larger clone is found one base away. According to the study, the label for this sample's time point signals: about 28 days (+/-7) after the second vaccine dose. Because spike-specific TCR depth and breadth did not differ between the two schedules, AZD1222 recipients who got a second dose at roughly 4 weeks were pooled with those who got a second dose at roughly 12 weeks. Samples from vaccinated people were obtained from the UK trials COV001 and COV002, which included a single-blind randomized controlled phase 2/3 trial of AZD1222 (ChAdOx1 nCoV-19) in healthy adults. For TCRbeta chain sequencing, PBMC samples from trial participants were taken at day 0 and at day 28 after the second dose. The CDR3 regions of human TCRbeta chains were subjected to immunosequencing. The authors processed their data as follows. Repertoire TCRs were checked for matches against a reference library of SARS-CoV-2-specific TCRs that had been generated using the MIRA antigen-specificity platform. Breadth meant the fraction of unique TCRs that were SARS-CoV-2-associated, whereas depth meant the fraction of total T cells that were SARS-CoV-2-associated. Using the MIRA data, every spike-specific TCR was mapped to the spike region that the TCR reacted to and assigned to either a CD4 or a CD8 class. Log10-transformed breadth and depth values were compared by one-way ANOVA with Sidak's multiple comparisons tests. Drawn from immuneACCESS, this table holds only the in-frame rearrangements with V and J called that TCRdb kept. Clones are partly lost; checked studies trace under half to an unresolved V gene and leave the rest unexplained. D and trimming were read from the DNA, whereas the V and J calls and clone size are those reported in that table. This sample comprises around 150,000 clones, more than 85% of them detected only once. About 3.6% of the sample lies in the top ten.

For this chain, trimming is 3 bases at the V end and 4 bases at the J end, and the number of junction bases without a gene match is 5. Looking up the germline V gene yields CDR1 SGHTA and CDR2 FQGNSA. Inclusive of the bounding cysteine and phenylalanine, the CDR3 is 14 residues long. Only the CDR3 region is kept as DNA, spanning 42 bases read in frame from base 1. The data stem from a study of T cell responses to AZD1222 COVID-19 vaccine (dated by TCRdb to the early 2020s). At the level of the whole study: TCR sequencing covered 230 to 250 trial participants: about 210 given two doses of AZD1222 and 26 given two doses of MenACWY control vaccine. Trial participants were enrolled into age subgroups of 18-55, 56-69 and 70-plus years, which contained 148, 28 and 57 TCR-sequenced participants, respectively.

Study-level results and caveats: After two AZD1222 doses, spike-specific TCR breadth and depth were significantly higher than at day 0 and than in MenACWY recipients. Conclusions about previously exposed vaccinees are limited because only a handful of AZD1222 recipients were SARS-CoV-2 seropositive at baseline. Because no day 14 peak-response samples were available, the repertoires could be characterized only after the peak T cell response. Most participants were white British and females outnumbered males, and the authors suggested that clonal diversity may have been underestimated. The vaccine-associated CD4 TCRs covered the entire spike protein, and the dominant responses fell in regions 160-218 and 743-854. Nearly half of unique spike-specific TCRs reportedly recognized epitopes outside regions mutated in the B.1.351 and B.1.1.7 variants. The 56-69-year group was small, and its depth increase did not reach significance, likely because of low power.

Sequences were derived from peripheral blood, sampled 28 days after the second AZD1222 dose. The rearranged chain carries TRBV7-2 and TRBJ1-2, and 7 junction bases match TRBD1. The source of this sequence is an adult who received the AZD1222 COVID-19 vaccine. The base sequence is TGTGCCAGCAGCTTTGCAGGGGGGTCCTATGGCTACACCTTC. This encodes CASSFAGGSYGYTF.